The source of this T cell receptor (beta chain) is a study of blood T cell repertoires in COVID-19. Overall study context: Sites across the United States, Italy and Spain contributed samples from acute and convalescent COVID-19. The analysed material was cDNA or gDNA that came from T cells, B-cell-depleted T cells, or PBMCs.

This CDR3 has 15 amino acids. Germline CDR1 is SQVTM and CDR2 is ANQGSEA. V lost 0 bases, J lost 1 base, and 9 bases lay in between. Source study methods: Estimation of nucleated cell counts relied on the amplification of reference gene primers. Libraries were prepared by immunoSEQ multiplex PCR; TCRdb keeps only in-frame clonotypes and omits some of them. V and J calls plus clone size are reproduced from that table; the DNA served to infer D and trimming. The table includes roughly 120,000 clones, around 79% detected once. V usage is TRBV29-1 and J usage is TRBJ2-2; D not resolved. Sequencing input: peripheral blood. The TCR comes from a man aged 50-60 years with acute or convalescent COVID-19. The CDR3 coding sequence is TGCAGCGTTGAAGATTCCCAGTTGAACACCGGGGAGCTGTTTTTT. Its translation: CSVEDSQLNTGELFF.